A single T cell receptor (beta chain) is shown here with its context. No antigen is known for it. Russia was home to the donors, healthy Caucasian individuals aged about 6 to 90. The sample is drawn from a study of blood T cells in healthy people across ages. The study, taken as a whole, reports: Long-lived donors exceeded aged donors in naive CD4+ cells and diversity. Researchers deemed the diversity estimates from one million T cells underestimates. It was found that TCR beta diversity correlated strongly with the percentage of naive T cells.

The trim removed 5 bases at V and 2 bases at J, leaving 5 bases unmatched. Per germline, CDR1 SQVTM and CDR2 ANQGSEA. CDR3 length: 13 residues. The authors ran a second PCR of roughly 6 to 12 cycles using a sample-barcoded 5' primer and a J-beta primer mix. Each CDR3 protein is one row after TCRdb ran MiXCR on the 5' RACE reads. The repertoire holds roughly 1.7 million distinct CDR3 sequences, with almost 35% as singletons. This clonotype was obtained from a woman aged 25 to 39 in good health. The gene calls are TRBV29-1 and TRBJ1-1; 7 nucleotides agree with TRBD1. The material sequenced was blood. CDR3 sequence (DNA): TGCAGCGTTCTGGGACAGCAAAACACTGAAGCTTTCTTT. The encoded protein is CSVLGQQNTEAFF. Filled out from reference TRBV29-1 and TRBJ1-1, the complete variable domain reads SAVISQKPSRDICQRGTSLTIQCQVDSQVTMMFWYRQQPGQSLTLIATANQGSEATYESGFVIDKFPISRPNLTFSTLTVSNMSPEDSSIYLCSVLGQQNTEAFFGQGTRLTVV.